Each of the 14 T cell receptor beta chains below was sequenced from the same sample in a study of Ad26.COV2.S vaccination and SARS-CoV-2 variants. Treatment here: some 20 received Ad26.COV2.S at low or high dose, single or two shots; 5 received placebo; per-sample allocation not given. Sample collection was performed on day 63 after the first vaccine or placebo injection. This table comes from immunoSEQ multiplex PCR, and its TCRdb copy is limited to in-frame clones, with some not included. The table has some 300,000 clones, approximately 86% seen once. Sequencing used peripheral blood, obtained in a trial of Ad26.COV2.S vaccine versus placebo. The receptor source for this set is a person between 18 and 59 years old who received the Ad26.COV2.S COVID-19 vaccine or a placebo.

J is TRBJ1-1 and V is TRBV2, with D perhaps matching TRBD1 (5 bases). There are 14 residues in the CDR3. Between the trimmed V and J ends, which lost 4 bases and 7 bases, there was a span of 16 bases. From germline, CDR1 is SNHLY and CDR2 FYNNEI. In DNA, the CDR3 is TGTGCCAGCAGTGTGGATTCAGGGCCTCTTGAAGCTTTCTTT. It encodes CASSVDSGPLEAFF.

The chain links TRBV4-3 to TRBJ1-3; D unresolved. The CDR3 extends over 17 amino acids. Germline values: CDR1 LGHNA, CDR2 YSLEER. Trimming removed 0 bases at V and 0 bases at J, with 12 bases between. The CDR3 loop reads CASSQDVPSFSGNTIYF. CDR3 in DNA: TGCGCCAGCAGCCAAGATGTTCCCTCCTTCTCTGGAAACACCATATATTTT.

This chain joins TRBV9 and TRBJ1-1; no clear D gene. Trimming shortened V by 0 bases and J by 6 bases, and 12 bases separated the two germline ends. CDR3 length: 14 residues. Germline V gene lookup returns CDR1 SGDLS and CDR2 YYNGEE. The CDR3 is CASSVDSGLSEAFF. In DNA, the CDR3 is TGTGCCAGCAGCGTAGATTCGGGGTTGTCTGAAGCTTTCTTT.

The gene calls are TRBV18 and TRBJ1-1, with D perhaps matching TRBD1 (5 bases). This CDR3 comprises 13 residues. Germline V lookup: CDR1 KGHSH, CDR2 LQKENI. The V end was cut by 5 bases, the J end by 1 base, with 8 bases between. The CDR3 coding sequence is TGTGCCAGCTCAAGGACACAGAACACTGAAGCTTTCTTT. This translates into CASSRTQNTEAFF. The full variable domain, completed using reference TRBV18 and TRBJ1-1, is NAGVMQNPRHLVRRRGQEARLRCSPMKGHSHVYWYRQLPEEGLKFMVYLQKENIIDESGMPKERFSAEFPKEGPSILRIQQVVRGDSAAYFCASSRTQNTEAFFGQGTRLTVV.

V usage is TRBV29-1 and J usage is TRBJ1-3; D is perhaps TRBD1 (5 bases). Germline loops: CDR1 SQVTM, CDR2 ANQGSEA. The V end was cut by 6 bases, the J end by 3 bases, with 12 bases between. This CDR3 has 13 residues. CDR3 coding DNA: TGCAGCGTCCGAGGTACAGGTGGAAACACCATATATTTT. This encodes CSVRGTGGNTIYF.

This clone was detected once. The chain has TRBV9 and TRBJ2-7; 7 bases align to TRBD1. The CDR3 loop spans 15 amino acids. Germline V gene lookup returns CDR1 SGDLS and CDR2 YYNGEE. With V trimmed by 3 bases and J by 2 bases, 8 bases remained unmatched. The CDR3 DNA sequence: TGTGCCAGCAGCGCGACAGGGACCTCCACCTACGAGCAGTACTTC. It specifies CASSATGTSTYEQYF.

The genes are TRBV6-5 and TRBJ2-1, with TRBD2 identical over 7 bases. CDR1 is MNHEY and CDR2 is SVGAGI in the germline V gene. The CDR3 runs 13 residues. V shed 6 bases, J shed 8 bases, and the junction held 7 bases outside the gene matches. CDR3 coding DNA: TGTGCCAGCAGCCGAATTACTAGCGATGAGCAGTTCTTC. It codes for CASSRITSDEQFF.

This clone was observed a handful of times. This chain uses TRBV7-9 with TRBJ2-7; TRBD1 matches at 8 bases. This CDR3 is built from 14 residues. The germline V gene has CDR1 SEHNR and CDR2 FQNEAQ (reference sequence). V lost 3 bases, J lost 5 bases, and 6 bases stayed unmatched. The CDR3 DNA reads TGTGCCAGCAGCTTTAACAGGGGGGAACACGAGCAGTACTTC. Protein sequence: CASSFNRGEHEQYF.

The genes are TRBV27 and TRBJ2-7; D remains unclear. Trimming took off 2 bases at V and 2 bases at J, with 19 bases between the two ends. The CDR3 is made up of 17 amino acids. Germline V CDR1 and CDR2: MNHEY, SMNVEV (reference sequence). This chain's CDR3 is CASSLRTKNAMTYEQYF. CDR3 coding DNA: TGTGCCAGCAGTTTACGGACCAAAAATGCTATGACCTACGAGCAGTACTTC.

This clone has only one observation. The genes are TRBV14 and TRBJ2-7; TRBD2 aligns across 9 bases. The CDR3 runs to 14 residues. Germline trimming cut 4 bases from V and 12 bases from J; bases unmatched to any gene: 13. Germline V gives CDR1 SGHDN, CDR2 FVKESK. The CDR3 DNA is TGTGCCAGCAGCCCCATTGTCGGGACTAGCTCCCCGTACTTC. Its translation is CASSPIVGTSSPYF.

This clone has a single count. This chain connects TRBV5-4 to TRBJ1-1; 7 positions match TRBD1. Trimming cost V 4 bases and J 4 bases; bases outside gene matches: 13. Germline V gives CDR1 SGHNT, CDR2 YYREEE (reference sequence). This CDR3 comprises 16 residues. CDR3 protein: CASSPRGRTRSTEAFF. The DNA for the CDR3 is TGTGCCAGCAGCCCGAGGGGGCGAACCCGGAGCACTGAAGCTTTCTTT.

This chain uses TRBV16 with TRBJ2-7; TRBD1 might be the D (6 bases). CDR3 length: 15 residues. Germline CDR1 is KGHSY and CDR2 is FQNENV. The V gene lost 0 bases and the J gene lost 7 bases, with 16 bases spanning the gap. The CDR3 reads CASSQSGQGTREQYF. As DNA, the CDR3 is TGTGCCAGCAGCCAATCGGGGCAGGGGACGAGGGAGCAGTACTTC.

This clone turned up a few times. This chain links TRBV5-1 with TRBJ2-7, with D unclear. The CDR3 covers 14 residues. Between the trimmed V and J ends, which lost 3 bases and 0 bases, there was a span of 10 bases. Germline V gene data show CDR1 as SGHRS and CDR2 as YFSETQ. The CDR3 bases are TGCGCCAGCAGCTCCGGGCCTCCCTCCTACGAGCAGTACTTC. Encoded protein: CASSSGPPSYEQYF. Complete variable domain (other parts from reference TRBV5-1 and TRBJ2-7): KAGVTQTPRYLIKTRGQQVTLSCSPISGHRSVSWYQQTPGQGLQFLFEYFSETQRNKGNFPGRFSGRQFSNSRSEMNVSTLELGDSALYLCASSSGPPSYEQYFGPGTRLTVT.

The V gene is TRBV30, the J gene TRBJ1-4; TRBD1 is a possible D gene (5 bases). This CDR3 spans 16 amino acids. Germline CDR1 GTSNPN, CDR2 SVGIG (reference sequence). V gave up 2 bases and J gave up 3 bases, with 16 bases separating them. CDR3 coding DNA: TGTGCCTGGAGTTGGGGGGAGGTGAAGGCTAATGAAAAACTGTTTTTT. Protein: CAWSWGEVKANEKLFF.